This entry lists 12 T cell receptor beta chains sequenced from one sample in a study of T cell responses to AZD1222 COVID-19 vaccine. The protocol was immunoSEQ multiplex PCR, while the TCRdb copy is restricted to in-frame clones and leaves out a portion. The data show some 150,000 clones, around 94% seen once. The sequences come from peripheral blood, collected on day 0 of AZD1222 vaccination. The source of these receptors is an adult in good health.

The chain joins TRBV5-5 to TRBJ1-2; 8 nucleotides align to TRBD1. Trimming cost V 5 bases and J 6 bases; bases outside gene matches: 6. Germline V gene data show CDR1 as SGHKS and CDR2 as YYEKEE (reference sequence). The CDR3 is 13 amino acids. The DNA of the CDR3 is TGTGCCAGCAGATGGGGACAGGCCGATGGCTACACCTTC. Residues: CASRWGQADGYTF.

This chain joins TRBV19 and TRBJ1-4; D not certain. This CDR3 spans 15 amino acids. Trimming cost V 4 bases and J 7 bases, with 16 bases left between them. The germline CDR1 and CDR2 sequences are LNHDA and SQIVND (reference sequence). The CDR3 region has the DNA TGTGCCAGTAGTAGAACAGCAACCCCCAGTGAAAAACTGTTTTTT. Protein product: CASSRTATPSEKLFF.

By share, this clone counts as medium-sized. This chain uses TRBV6-4 with TRBJ2-1, with D perhaps being TRBD1 or TRBD2 (5 bases each). CDR3 length equals 13 residues. Germline assignment: CDR1 MRHNA and CDR2 SNTAGT. The V end was cut by 3 bases, the J end by 7 bases, with 10 bases between. The CDR3 nucleotides are TGTGCCAGCAGTGAGGGGACGGAGAATGAGCAGTTCTTC. Protein product: CASSEGTENEQFF.

The CDR3 nucleotides are TGTGCCAGCAGTAACGGGGACTCTCGGTGGGGGGAGCTGTTTTTT. Amino acid sequence: CASSNGDSRWGELFF. The V call is TRBV2, the J call TRBJ2-2; maybe TRBD2 (6 bases). This CDR3 spans 15 amino acids. V lost 5 bases and J lost 8, with 18 bases in between. CDR1 is SNHLY and CDR2 is FYNNEI in the germline V gene.

This chain joins TRBV12-3 or TRBV12-4 and TRBJ1-2; perhaps TRBD1 as D (6 bases). Trimming removed 7 bases at V and 5 bases at J, with 14 bases between. The length of the CDR3 is 13 residues. This CDR3 is CASTIGGTYGYTF. CDR3 sequence (DNA): TGTGCCAGCACCATAGGGGGTACATATGGCTACACCTTC.

This chain connects TRBV14 to TRBJ2-1; 7 bases match TRBD2. Looked up from germline, CDR1 is SGHDN and CDR2 is FVKESK. The junction had 6 bases not matched to a gene; V was cut back by 0 bases and J by 4 bases. This CDR3 has 16 residues. CDR3 loop: CASSQEVSSGYNEQFF. The DNA of the CDR3 is TGTGCCAGCAGCCAAGAAGTGTCTAGCGGATACAATGAGCAGTTCTTC.

The CDR3 DNA reads as TGTGCCAGTAATTCTGCTCTTGGACAGCCACTATCTAACTATGGCTACACCTTC. Translation: CASNSALGQPLSNYGYTF. The chain employs TRBV19 and TRBJ1-2; the D gene is possibly TRBD1 (6 bases). This CDR3 region has 18 residues. Trimming shortened V by 7 bases and J by 0 bases, and 24 bases separated the two germline ends. Germline CDR1 and CDR2: LNHDA and SQIVND (reference sequence).

The chain employs TRBV5-1 and TRBJ2-5, with 8 bases that match TRBD2. The CDR3 covers 15 residues. The V and J ends lost 1 base and 5 bases, in that order; junction bases with no gene match: 7. Germline loops: CDR1 SGHRS, CDR2 YFSETQ. Written as DNA, the CDR3 is TGCGCCAGCAGCTTGTTCGGGGGGGCCGCGGAGACCCAGTACTTC. Translation gives CASSLFGGAAETQYF. Full variable domain (missing parts from reference TRBV5-1 and TRBJ2-5): KAGVTQTPRYLIKTRGQQVTLSCSPISGHRSVSWYQQTPGQGLQFLFEYFSETQRNKGNFPGRFSGRQFSNSRSEMNVSTLELGDSALYLCASSLFGGAAETQYFGPGTRLLVL.

CDR3 sequence: CSVESGLAVQETQYF. DNA of the CDR3: TGCAGCGTTGAATCGGGACTAGCGGTTCAAGAGACCCAGTACTTC. The chain recombines TRBV29-1 with TRBJ2-5, with 11 bases lining up with TRBD2. The CDR3 has 15 residues. Germline lookup yields CDR1 SQVTM and CDR2 ANQGSEA. Trimming took 2 bases from V and 2 from J; bases not matched to a gene: 4. Together with reference TRBV29-1 and TRBJ2-5, the CDR3 gives the full variable domain: SAVISQKPSRDICQRGTSLTIQCQVDSQVTMMFWYRQQPGQSLTLIATANQGSEATYESGFVIDKFPISRPNLTFSTLTVSNMSPEDSSIYLCSVESGLAVQETQYFGPGTRLLVL.

The genes are TRBV6-5 and TRBJ1-1; 10 bases match TRBD1. V dropped 8 bases and J dropped 6; count of bases not matched to a gene: 6. There are 13 residues in the CDR3. Germline loops: CDR1 MNHEY, CDR2 SVGAGI. The CDR3 DNA reads as TGTGCCAGCGAGCCGGGACAGGGGCCTGAAGCTTTCTTT. Residues: CASEPGQGPEAFF.

The genes are TRBV3-1 (or the pseudogene TRBV3-2) and TRBJ1-1; 9 bases line up with TRBD1. The CDR3 runs to 16 residues. The V and J ends lost 1 base and 1 base, in that order; junction bases with no gene match: 4. The germline gives CDR1 LGHDT, CDR2 YNNKEL (reference sequence). CDR3 protein: CASSQGPGQGNTEAFF. CDR3 sequence (DNA): TGTGCCAGCAGCCAAGGCCCGGGACAGGGGAACACTGAAGCTTTCTTT.

The J gene is TRBJ2-1, the V gene TRBV9, with a tentative D call TRBD2 (6 bases). V was trimmed by 3 bases and J by 10 bases, leaving 11 bases between them. The germline V gene encodes CDR1 SGDLS and CDR2 YYNGEE. The CDR3 length is 12 residues. In DNA, the CDR3 is TGTGCCAGCAGCGCCGGCGCGGGAGAGCAGTTCTTC. Its translation is CASSAGAGEQFF. Filled out from reference TRBV9 and TRBJ2-1, the complete variable domain reads DSGVTQTPKHLITATGQRVTLRCSPRSGDLSVYWYQQSLDQGLQFLIQYYNGEERAKGNILERFSAQQFPDLHSELNLSSLELGDSALYFCASSAGAGEQFFGPGTRLTVL.